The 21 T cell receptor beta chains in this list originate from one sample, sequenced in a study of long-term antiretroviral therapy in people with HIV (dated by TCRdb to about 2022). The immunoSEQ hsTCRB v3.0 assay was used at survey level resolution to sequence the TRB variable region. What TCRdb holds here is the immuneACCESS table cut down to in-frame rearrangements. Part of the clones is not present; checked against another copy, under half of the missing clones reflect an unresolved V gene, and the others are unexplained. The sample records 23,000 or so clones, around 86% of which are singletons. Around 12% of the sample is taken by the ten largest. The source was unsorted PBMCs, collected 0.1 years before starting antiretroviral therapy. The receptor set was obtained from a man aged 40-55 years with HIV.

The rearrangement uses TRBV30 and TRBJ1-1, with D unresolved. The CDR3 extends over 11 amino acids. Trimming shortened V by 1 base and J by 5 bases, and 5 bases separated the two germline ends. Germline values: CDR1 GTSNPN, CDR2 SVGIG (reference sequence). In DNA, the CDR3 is TGTGCCTGGAGTGCGCCGACTGAAGCTTTCTTT. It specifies CAWSAPTEAFF.

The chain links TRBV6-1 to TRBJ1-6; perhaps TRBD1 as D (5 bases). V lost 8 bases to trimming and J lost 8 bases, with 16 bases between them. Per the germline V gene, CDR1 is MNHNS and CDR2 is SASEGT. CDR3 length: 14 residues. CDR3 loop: CASGAARIYSPLHF. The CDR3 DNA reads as TGTGCCAGCGGGGCCGCCAGGATTTATTCACCCCTCCACTTT.

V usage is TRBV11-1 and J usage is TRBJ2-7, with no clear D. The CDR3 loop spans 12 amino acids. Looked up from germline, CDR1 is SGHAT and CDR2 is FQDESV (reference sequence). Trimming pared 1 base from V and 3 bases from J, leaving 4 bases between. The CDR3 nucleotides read TGTGCCAGCAGCTTAGTCGGCTACGAGCAGTACTTC. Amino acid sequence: CASSLVGYEQYF.

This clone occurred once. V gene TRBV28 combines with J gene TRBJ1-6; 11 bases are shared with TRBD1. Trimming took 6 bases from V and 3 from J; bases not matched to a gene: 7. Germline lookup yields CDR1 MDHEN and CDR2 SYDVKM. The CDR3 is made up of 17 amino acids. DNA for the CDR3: TGTGCCAGCAGCCCAACAGGGACAGGGGGCTATAATTCACCCCTCCACTTT. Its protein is CASSPTGTGGYNSPLHF.

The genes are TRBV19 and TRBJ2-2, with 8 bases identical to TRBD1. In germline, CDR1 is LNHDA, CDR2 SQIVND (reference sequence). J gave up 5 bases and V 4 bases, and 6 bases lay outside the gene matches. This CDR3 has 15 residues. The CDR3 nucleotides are TGTGCCAGTAGTAAGGGGACAGGAGGTACCGGGGAGCTGTTTTTT. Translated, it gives CASSKGTGGTGELFF.

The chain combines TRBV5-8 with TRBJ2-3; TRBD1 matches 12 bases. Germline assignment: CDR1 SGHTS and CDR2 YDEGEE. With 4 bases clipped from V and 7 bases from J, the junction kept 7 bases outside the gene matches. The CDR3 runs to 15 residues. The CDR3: CASSPGTGGAHTQYF. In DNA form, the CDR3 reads TGTGCCAGCAGCCCCGGGACAGGGGGCGCACATACGCAGTATTTT.

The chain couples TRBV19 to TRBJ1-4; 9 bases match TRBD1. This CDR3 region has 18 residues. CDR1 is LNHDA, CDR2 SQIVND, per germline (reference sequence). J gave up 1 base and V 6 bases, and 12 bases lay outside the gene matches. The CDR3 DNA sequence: TGTGCCAGTAGCTATCGAGGGACAGGGTTCGAAACTAATGAAAAACTGTTTTTT. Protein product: CASSYRGTGFETNEKLFF.

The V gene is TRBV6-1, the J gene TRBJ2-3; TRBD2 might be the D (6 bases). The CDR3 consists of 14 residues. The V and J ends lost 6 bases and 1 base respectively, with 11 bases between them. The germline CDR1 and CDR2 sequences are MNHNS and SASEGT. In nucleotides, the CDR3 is TGTGCCAGCAGGTCCGGGACTGGCACAGATACGCAGTATTTT. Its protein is CASRSGTGTDTQYF.

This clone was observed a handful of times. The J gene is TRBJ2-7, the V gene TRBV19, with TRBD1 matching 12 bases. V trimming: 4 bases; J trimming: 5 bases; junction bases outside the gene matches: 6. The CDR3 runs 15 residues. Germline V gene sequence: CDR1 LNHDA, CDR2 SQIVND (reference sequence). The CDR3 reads CASSTGGTGGNEQYF. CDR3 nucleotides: TGTGCCAGTAGTACCGGAGGGACAGGGGGCAACGAGCAGTACTTC. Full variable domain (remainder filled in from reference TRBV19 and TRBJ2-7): DGGITQSPKYLFRKEGQNVTLSCEQNLNHDAMYWYRQDPGQGLRLIYYSQIVNDFQKGDIAEGYSVSREKKESFPLTVTSAQKNPTAFYLCASSTGGTGGNEQYFGPGTRLTVT.

CDR3 sequence reads: CASSRTGRGDTEAFF. The CDR3 DNA sequence: TGTGCCAGCAGCAGGACAGGGCGAGGGGACACTGAAGCTTTCTTT. The chain joins TRBV9 to TRBJ1-1; 8 nucleotides align to TRBD1. V lost 4 bases, J lost 3 bases, and 8 bases stayed unmatched. Per germline, CDR1 SGDLS and CDR2 YYNGEE. This CDR3 region has 15 residues.

The CDR3, as DNA: TGTGCCAGTAGCCTAGTGGCGGGATCCTACAATGAGCAGTTCTTC. This codes for CASSLVAGSYNEQFF. The J gene is TRBJ2-1, the V gene TRBV19; D is possibly TRBD2 (6 bases). This CDR3 has 15 amino acids. The V gene lost 6 bases and the J gene lost 1 base, with 13 bases spanning the gap. Germline V CDR1 and CDR2: LNHDA, SQIVND (reference sequence).

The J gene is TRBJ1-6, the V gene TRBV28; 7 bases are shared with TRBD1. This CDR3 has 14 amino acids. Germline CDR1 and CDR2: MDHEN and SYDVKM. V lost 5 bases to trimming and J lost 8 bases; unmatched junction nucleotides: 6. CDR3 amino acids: CASSLRDSYSPLHF. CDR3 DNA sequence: TGTGCCAGCAGTCTCCGGGACAGTTATTCACCCCTCCACTTT.

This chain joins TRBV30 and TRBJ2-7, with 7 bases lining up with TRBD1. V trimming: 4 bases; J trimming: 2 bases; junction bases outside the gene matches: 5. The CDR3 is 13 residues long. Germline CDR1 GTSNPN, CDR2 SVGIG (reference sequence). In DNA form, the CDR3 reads TGTGCCTGGAAACGGGACAGACCCTACGAGCAGTACTTC. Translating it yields CAWKRDRPYEQYF.

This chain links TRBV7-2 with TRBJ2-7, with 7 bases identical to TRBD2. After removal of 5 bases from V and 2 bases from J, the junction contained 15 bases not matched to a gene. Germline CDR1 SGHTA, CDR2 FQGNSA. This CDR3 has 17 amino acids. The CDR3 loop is CASSPQPLQRGTYEQYF. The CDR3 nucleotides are TGTGCCAGCAGCCCACAACCACTCCAGCGGGGTACCTACGAGCAGTACTTC.

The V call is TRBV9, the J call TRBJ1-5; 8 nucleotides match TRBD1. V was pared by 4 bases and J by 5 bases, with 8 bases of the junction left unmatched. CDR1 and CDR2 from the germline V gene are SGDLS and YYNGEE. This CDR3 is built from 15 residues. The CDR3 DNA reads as TGTGCCAGCAGCTCCAGGGGGCAAAGCGATCAGCCCCAGCATTTT. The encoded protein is CASSSRGQSDQPQHF.

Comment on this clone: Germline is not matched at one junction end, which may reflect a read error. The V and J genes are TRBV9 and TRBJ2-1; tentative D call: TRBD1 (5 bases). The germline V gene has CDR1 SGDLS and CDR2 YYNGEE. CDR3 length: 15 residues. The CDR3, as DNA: TGTGCCAGCAGCGTAGGGCAGGGTACCTACGATGAGCAGTTCTTC. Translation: CASSVGQGTYDEQFF.

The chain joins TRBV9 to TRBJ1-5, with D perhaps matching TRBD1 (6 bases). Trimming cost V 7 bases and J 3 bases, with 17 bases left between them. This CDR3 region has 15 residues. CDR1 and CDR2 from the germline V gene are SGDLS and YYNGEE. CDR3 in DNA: TGTGCCAGCTCCCGGGGGGGCGCAGACAATCAGCCCCAGCATTTT. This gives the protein CASSRGGADNQPQHF. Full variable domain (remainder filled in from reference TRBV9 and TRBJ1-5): DSGVTQTPKHLITATGQRVTLRCSPRSGDLSVYWYQQSLDQGLQFLIQYYNGEERAKGNILERFSAQQFPDLHSELNLSSLELGDSALYFCASSRGGADNQPQHFGDGTRLSIL.

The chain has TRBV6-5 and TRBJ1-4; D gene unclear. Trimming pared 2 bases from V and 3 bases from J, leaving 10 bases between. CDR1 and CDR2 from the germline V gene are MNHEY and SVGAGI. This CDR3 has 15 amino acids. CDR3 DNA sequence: TGTGCCAGCAGTTACGACGGGCCGTCTAATGAAAAACTGTTTTTT. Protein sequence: CASSYDGPSNEKLFF.

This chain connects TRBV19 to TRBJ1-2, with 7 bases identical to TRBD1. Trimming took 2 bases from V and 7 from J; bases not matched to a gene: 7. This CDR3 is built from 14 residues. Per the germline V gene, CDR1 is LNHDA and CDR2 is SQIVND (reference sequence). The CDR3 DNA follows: TGTGCCAGTAGTATACTCGGACAGGTGGCTGGCTACACCTTC. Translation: CASSILGQVAGYTF. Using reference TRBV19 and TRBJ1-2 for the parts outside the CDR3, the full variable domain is DGGITQSPKYLFRKEGQNVTLSCEQNLNHDAMYWYRQDPGQGLRLIYYSQIVNDFQKGDIAEGYSVSREKKESFPLTVTSAQKNPTAFYLCASSILGQVAGYTFGSGTRLTVV.

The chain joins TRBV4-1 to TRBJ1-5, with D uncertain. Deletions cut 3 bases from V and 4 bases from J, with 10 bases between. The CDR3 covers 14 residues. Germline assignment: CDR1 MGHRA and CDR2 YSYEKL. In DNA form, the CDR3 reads TGCGCCAGCAGCCAGGAACAGCTTAATCAGCCCCAGCATTTT. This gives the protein CASSQEQLNQPQHF.

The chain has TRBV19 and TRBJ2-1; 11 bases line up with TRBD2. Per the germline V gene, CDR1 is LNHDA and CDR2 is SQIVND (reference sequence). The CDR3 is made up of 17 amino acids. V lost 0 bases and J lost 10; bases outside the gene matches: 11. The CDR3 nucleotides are TGTGCCAGTAGTATAGATCGTAGCACTAGCGGGAGATGGGAGCAGTTCTTC. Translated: CASSIDRSTSGRWEQFF.